This TCR beta chain was sequenced in a study of PD-L1 blockade in urothelial cancer. On this clone: Its antigen is not known.

Every patient provided from 1 to 8 samples, collected pretreatment and on-treatment. Points from the study as a whole: Tumor-associated clones in blood expanded more at 3 weeks in durable-benefit patients. Clonality of blood TCR below the median before treatment predicted better survival.

Assay used: immunoSEQ multiplex PCR; TCRdb lists only in-frame clones, some missing. The sample contains about 88,000 clones, roughly 90% of which appear only once. The receptor was derived from a man in his 60s with urothelial cancer. Sequences were derived from PBMCs, sampled around atezolizumab (anti-PD-L1) treatment.

The CDR3 sequence: CASSLPGNTEAFF. The CDR3 DNA reads TGTGCCAGCAGCTTGCCAGGGAACACTGAAGCTTTCTTT. V is TRBV5-5 and J is TRBJ1-1; D not resolved. The germline CDR1 and CDR2 sequences are SGHKS and YYEKEE (reference sequence). The CDR3 is 13 amino acids. Trimming pared 1 base from V and 1 base from J, leaving 5 bases between. Variable domain in full (rest from reference TRBV5-5 and TRBJ1-1): DAGVTQSPTHLIKTRGQQVTLRCSPISGHKSVSWYQQVLGQGPQFIFQYYEKEERGRGNFPDRFSARQFPNYSSELNVNALLLGDSALYLCASSLPGNTEAFFGQGTRLTVV.